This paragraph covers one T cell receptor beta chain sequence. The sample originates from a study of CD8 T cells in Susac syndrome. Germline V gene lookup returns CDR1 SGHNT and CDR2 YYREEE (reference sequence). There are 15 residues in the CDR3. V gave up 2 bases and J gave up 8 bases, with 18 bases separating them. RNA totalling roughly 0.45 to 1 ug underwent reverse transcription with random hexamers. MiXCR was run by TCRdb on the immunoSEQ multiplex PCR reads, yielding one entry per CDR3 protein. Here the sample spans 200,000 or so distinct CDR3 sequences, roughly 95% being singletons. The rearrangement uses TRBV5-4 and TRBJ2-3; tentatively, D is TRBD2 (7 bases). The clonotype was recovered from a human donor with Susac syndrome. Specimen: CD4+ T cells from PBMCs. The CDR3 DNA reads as TGTGCCAGCAGCTTTGGACGGGGGGCCCAAGGTACGCAGTATTTT. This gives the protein CASSFGRGAQGTQYF.